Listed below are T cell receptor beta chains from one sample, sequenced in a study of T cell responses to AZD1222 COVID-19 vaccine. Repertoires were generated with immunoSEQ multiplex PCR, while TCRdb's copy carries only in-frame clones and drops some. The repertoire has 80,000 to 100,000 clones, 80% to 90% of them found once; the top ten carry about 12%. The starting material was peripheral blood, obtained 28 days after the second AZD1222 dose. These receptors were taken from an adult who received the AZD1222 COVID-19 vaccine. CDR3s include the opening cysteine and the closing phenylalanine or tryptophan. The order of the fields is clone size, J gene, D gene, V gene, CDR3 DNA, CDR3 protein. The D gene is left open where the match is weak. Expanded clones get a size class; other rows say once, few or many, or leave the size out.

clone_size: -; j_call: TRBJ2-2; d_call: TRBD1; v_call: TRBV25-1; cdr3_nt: TGTGCCAGCAGTGAATGGGGACAGGGGAACACCGGGGAGCTGTTTTTT; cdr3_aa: CASSEWGQGNTGELFF
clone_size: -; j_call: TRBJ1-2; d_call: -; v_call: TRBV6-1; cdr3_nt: TGTGCCAGCAGTGACCAAGGGGGTCGCTATGGCTACACCTTC; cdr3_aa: CASSDQGGRYGYTF
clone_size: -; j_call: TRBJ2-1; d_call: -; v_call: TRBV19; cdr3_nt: TGTGCCAGTAGCTTCGGCCACAATGAGCAGTTCTTC; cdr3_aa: CASSFGHNEQFF
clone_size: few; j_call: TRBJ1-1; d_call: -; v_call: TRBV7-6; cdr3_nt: TGTGCCAGCAGCTTGGACGCGGGGGTGACTGAAGCTTTCTTT; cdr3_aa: CASSLDAGVTEAFF
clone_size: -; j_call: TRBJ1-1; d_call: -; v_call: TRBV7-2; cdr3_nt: TGTGCCAGCAGCTTAGTAACTGAGACTGAAGCTTTCTTT; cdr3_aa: CASSLVTETEAFF
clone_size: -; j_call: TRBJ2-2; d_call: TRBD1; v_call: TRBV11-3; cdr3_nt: TGTGCCAGCCATGGCGGACAGGGCCTCGGGGAGCTGTTTTTT; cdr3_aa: CASHGGQGLGELFF
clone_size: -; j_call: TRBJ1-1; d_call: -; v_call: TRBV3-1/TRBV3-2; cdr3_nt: TGTGCCAGCAGCCAAGATTTTGCAGCTTTCTTT; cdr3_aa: CASSQDFAAFF
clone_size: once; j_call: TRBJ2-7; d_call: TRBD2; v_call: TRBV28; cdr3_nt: TGTGCCAGCAGAACTAGCGGGAGACCCTACGAGCAGTACTTC; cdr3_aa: CASRTSGRPYEQYF
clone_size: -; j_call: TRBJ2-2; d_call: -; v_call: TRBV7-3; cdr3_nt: TGTGCCAGCAGCTTGGGCCTGGGGCGGGCGACCGGGGAGCTGTTTTTT; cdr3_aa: CASSLGLGRATGELFF
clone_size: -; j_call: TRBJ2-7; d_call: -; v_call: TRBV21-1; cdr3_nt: TGTGCCAGCAGCAAAAGGCAGACTAGATCCTACGAGCAGTACTTC; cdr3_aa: CASSKRQTRSYEQYF
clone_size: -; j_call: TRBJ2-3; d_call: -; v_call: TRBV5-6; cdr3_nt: TGTGCCAGCAGCTTGGAACTTACCATCCCTAGCACAGATACGCAGTATTTT; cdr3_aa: CASSLELTIPSTDTQYF
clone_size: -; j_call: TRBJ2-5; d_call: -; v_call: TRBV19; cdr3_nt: TGTGCCAGTAGTATAGATAGCCCAGGTCAGACCCAGTACTTC; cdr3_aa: CASSIDSPGQTQYF
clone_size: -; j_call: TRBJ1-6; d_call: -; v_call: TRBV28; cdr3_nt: TGTGCCAGCAGTTTATGGGGGGCCTCTTATAATTCACCCCTCCACTTT; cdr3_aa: CASSLWGASYNSPLHF
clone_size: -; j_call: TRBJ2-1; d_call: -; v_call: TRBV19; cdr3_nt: TGTGCCAGTAGTCCCCGGGCCATGAACAATGAGCAGTTCTTC; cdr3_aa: CASSPRAMNNEQFF
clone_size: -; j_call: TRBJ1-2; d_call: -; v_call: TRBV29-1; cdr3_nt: TGCAGCGTTGAACCAGGTGGCTACACCTTC; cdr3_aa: CSVEPGGYTF
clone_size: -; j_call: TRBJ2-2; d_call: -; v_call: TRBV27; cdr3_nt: TGTGCCAGCAGTTCTACAGGTCGGTCCCCCGGGGAGCTGTTTTTT; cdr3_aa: CASSSTGRSPGELFF
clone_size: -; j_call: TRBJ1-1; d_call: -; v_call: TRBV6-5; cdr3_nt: TGTGCCAGCAGTTGGATCTCGGGCTCTGAAGCTTTCTTT; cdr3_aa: CASSWISGSEAFF
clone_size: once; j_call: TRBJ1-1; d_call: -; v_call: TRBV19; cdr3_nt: TGTGCCAGTAGTGATGTGGGGGGGGACACTGAAGCTTTCTTT; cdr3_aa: CASSDVGGDTEAFF
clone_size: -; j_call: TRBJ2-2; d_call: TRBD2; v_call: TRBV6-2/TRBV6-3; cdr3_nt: TGTGCCAGCAGTTACTGGCTAGCGGGACCGAACACCGGGGAGCTGTTTTTT; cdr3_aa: CASSYWLAGPNTGELFF
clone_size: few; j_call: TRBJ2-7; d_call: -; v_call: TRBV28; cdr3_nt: TGTGCCAGCACCACAGGCTCCTACGAGCAGTACTTC; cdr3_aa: CASTTGSYEQYF
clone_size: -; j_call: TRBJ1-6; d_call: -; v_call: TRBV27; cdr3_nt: TGTGCCAGCAGTTATGAGGCGAGGAATTCACCCCTCCACTTT; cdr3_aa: CASSYEARNSPLHF
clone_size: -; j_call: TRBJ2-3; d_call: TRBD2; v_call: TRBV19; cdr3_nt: TGTGCCAGTAGTATGGGACTAGTGGGCACAGATACGCAGTATTTT; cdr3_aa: CASSMGLVGTDTQYF
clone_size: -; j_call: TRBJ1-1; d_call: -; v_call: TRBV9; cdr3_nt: TGTGCCAGCAGCGTAGAGGGACAATTGGGAACTGAAGCTTTCTTT; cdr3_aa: CASSVEGQLGTEAFF
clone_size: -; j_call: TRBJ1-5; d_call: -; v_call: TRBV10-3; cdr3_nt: TGTGCCATCAGTGAGTCGACAGATAGCAATCAGCCCCAGCATTTT; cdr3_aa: CAISESTDSNQPQHF
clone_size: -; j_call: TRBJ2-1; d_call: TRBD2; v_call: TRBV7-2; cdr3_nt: TGTGCCAGCAGCCGTACTAGCGGAGGGTACAATGAGCAGTTCTTC; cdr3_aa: CASSRTSGGYNEQFF
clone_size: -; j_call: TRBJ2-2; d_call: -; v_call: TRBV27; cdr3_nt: TGTGCCAGCCTCGATTTGGGTAACACCGGGGAGCTGTTTTTT; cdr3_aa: CASLDLGNTGELFF
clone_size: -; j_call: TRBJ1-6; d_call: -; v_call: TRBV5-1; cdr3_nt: TGCGCCAGCAGCTTGGTCCAGGGCGATTCACCCCTCCACTTT; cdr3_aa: CASSLVQGDSPLHF
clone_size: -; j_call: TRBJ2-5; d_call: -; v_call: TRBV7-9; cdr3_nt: TGTGCCAGCAGCCAAACTAGGGAGACCCAGTACTTC; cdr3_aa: CASSQTRETQYF
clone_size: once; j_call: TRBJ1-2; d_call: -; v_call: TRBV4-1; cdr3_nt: TGCGCCAGCAGCCGGGTTACGGACTATGGCTACACCTTC; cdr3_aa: CASSRVTDYGYTF
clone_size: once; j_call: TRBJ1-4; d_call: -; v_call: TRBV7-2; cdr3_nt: TGTGCCAGCAGCTCGTACAGGGCGGCACGTGAAAAACTGTTTTTT; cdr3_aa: CASSSYRAAREKLFF
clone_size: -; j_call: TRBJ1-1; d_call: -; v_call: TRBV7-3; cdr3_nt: TGTGCCAGCAGCTCATACCCAGGCACTGAAGCTTTCTTT; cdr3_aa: CASSSYPGTEAFF
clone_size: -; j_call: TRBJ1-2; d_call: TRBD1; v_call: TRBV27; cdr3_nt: TGTGCCAGCAGTTTGAGGGGGCCGGACTATGGCTACACCTTC; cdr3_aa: CASSLRGPDYGYTF
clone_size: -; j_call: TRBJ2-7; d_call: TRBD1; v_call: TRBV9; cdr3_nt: TGTGCCAGCGGAAGAGGACAGGCCCGGGGCGAGCAGTACTTC; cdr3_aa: CASGRGQARGEQYF
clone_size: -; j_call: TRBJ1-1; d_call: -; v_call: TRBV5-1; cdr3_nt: TGCGCCAGCAGTAACGGGTACGGGGGCACTGAAGCTTTCTTT; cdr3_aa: CASSNGYGGTEAFF
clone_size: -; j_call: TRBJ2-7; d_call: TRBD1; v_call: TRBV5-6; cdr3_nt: TGTGCCAGCAGACGAAAAGGGACAGGGGGTGCCTACGAGCAGTACTTC; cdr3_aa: CASRRKGTGGAYEQYF
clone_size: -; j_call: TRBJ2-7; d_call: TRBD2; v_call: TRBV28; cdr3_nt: TGTGCCAGCAGTATTAGCGGGAGAAAGAACGAGCAGTACTTC; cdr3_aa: CASSISGRKNEQYF
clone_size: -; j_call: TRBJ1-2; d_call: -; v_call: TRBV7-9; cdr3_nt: TGTGCCAGCAGCTTAAACAGGGAAGGTGGCTACACCTTC; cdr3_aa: CASSLNREGGYTF
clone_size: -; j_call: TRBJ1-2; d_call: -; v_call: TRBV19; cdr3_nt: TGTGCCAGTAGCATGGTACAGGGCGGACGTGGCTACACCTTC; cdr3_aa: CASSMVQGGRGYTF
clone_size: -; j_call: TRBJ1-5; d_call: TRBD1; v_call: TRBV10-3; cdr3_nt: TGTGCCATCAGTGAGTACGCGGGGACAGGGGAACAGCCCCAGCATTTT; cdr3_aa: CAISEYAGTGEQPQHF
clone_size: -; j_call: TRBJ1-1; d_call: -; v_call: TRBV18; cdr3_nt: TGTGCCAGCTCACCAACCGGGACGTATGGCACTGAAGCTTTCTTT; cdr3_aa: CASSPTGTYGTEAFF
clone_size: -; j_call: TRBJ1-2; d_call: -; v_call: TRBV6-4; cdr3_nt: TGTGCCAGCAGTAGATTGACAGGCCGATGTGGCTACACCTTC; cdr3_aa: CASSRLTGRCGYTF
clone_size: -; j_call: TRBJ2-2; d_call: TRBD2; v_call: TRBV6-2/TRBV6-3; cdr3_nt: TGTGCCAGCAGTTACTCGGGACTAGCGGGAGCCGGGGAGCTGTTTTTT; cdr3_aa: CASSYSGLAGAGELFF
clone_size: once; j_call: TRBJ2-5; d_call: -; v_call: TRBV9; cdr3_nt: TGTGCCAGCAGCGGCCTGGGGCCAGCAGAGACCCAGTACTTC; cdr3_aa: CASSGLGPAETQYF
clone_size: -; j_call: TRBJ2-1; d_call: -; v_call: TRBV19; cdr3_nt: TGTGCCAGTAGTATTTTGGGGGGCTCCTACAATGAGCAGTTCTTC; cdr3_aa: CASSILGGSYNEQFF
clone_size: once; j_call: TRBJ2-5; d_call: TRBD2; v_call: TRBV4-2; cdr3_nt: TGTGCCAGCAGTCAGACTAGCTCTCCCTGGGAGACCCAGTACTTC; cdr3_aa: CASSQTSSPWETQYF
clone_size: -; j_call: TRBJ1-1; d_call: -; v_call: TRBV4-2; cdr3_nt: TGTGCCAGCAGCCAAGATGCGGCAGGGACGAACACTGAAGCTTTCTTT; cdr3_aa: CASSQDAAGTNTEAFF